The 25 T cell receptor beta chains given below trace back to one sample, sequenced in a study of regulatory T cells in long-lasting Graves disease. Sequencing libraries for TCR beta were prepared with iRepertoire HTBI primers and Arm-PCR of CDR3 regions. One entry per CDR3 protein, called by TCRdb with MiXCR from the multiplex PCR reads. Of approximately 480,000 distinct CDR3 sequences detected, about 16% appear once; the ten largest clones hold 10% to 15%. The sample's time point: newly diagnosed GD, antithyroid drugs for less than 3 months. Extracted RNA from PBMCs served as the source of the TCR library. The same data also went into a second study, on T cells in Graves' hyperthyroidism and ophthalmopathy.

The sample consisted of peripheral blood mononuclear cells (PBMCs), taken at new diagnosis, from a patient treated with antithyroid drugs. These receptors all stem from a man aged 40-49 years with Graves disease.

This clonotype was observed many times. J is TRBJ2-5 and V is TRBV29-1, with TRBD1 identical over 10 bases. Trimming took 6 bases from V and 5 from J; bases not matched to a gene: 12. CDR3 length: 15 residues. Germline loops: CDR1 SQVTM, CDR2 ANQGSEA. CDR3 nucleotide sequence: TGCAGCGTGAATAAAGGGACAGGGGTCCTGGAGACCCAGTACTTC. Its translation is CSVNKGTGVLETQYF.

The chain carries TRBV20-1 and TRBJ2-6, with D tentatively TRBD1 (5 bases). The CDR3 extends over 15 amino acids. The germline gives CDR1 DFQATT, CDR2 SNEGSKA (reference sequence). V gave up 3 bases and J gave up 0 bases, with 9 bases separating them. CDR3 nucleotides: TGCAGTGCTAGCCCGACAGACTCTGGGGCCAACGTCCTGACTTTC. Its translation is CSASPTDSGANVLTF.

This clonotype has more than one count but fewer than ten. The J gene is TRBJ2-2, the V gene TRBV12-3 or TRBV12-4; D gene ambiguous. The ends were cut back, 2 bases at V and 6 bases at J, with 7 bases in the middle. CDR3 length: 13 residues. The CDR3 sequence: CASSLYGAGELFF. The CDR3 DNA follows: TGTGCCAGCAGTTTATATGGAGCCGGGGAGCTGTTTTTT.

This clonotype came up many times. This sequence joins TRBV6-1 and TRBJ1-2; D is unresolved. The germline gives CDR1 MNHNS, CDR2 SASEGT. Trimming shortened V by 5 bases and J by 5 bases, and 18 bases separated the two germline ends. CDR3 size: 15 residues. In nucleotides, the CDR3 is TGTGCCAGCAGTCCTAAAAGTCTCAATTTTTATGGCTACACCTTC. This encodes CASSPKSLNFYGYTF.

The chain has TRBV20-1 and TRBJ1-5; a weak D match, TRBD1 (5 bases). Germline CDR1 and CDR2: DFQATT and SNEGSKA (reference sequence). This CDR3 spans 16 amino acids. V was cut by 0 bases and J by 7 bases, with 19 bases left in between. The CDR3 spells CSARDRSGTTLQPQHF. CDR3 coding DNA: TGCAGTGCTAGAGATCGGAGTGGGACCACACTCCAGCCCCAGCATTTT.

This clonotype was picked up a small number of times. CDR3 sequence: CASSPPGSSYEQYF. CDR3 sequence (DNA): TGTGCCAGCAGCCCCCCTGGGTCCTCCTACGAGCAGTACTTC. The rearrangement uses TRBV7-6 and TRBJ2-7; D unresolved. This CDR3 contains 14 residues. V shed 5 bases and J shed 0 bases, with 11 bases lying between them. Germline V CDR1 and CDR2: SGHVS, FNYEAQ.

This clonotype was recorded a few times. The chain employs TRBV29-1 and TRBJ1-1; D call uncertain. Trimming removed 8 bases from V and 0 bases from J, with 13 bases in between. Germline assignment: CDR1 SQVTM and CDR2 ANQGSEA. The CDR3 consists of 13 residues. CDR3 nucleotide sequence: TGCAGCTCGAGTGGTGCATTGAACACTGAAGCTTTCTTT. This codes for CSSSGALNTEAFF.

Many counts were recorded for this clonotype. This chain joins TRBV5-1 and TRBJ2-1; 7 bases are shared with TRBD1. The CDR3 runs to 15 residues. CDR1 is SGHRS and CDR2 is YFSETQ in the germline V gene. Trimming took 4 bases from V and 5 from J; bases not matched to a gene: 9. CDR3 amino acids: CASSPRQGSHNEQFF. The CDR3 DNA reads as TGCGCCAGCAGCCCTAGACAGGGATCCCACAATGAGCAGTTCTTC.

This sequence joins TRBV29-1 and TRBJ2-4; 7 bases match TRBD2. Germline values: CDR1 SQVTM, CDR2 ANQGSEA. V gave up 3 bases and J gave up 8 bases; unmatched junction bases: 4. The CDR3 length is 12 residues. CDR3 nucleotides: TGCAGCGTTGAGGGGGGGAGGGACATTCAGTACTTC. Its translation: CSVEGGRDIQYF. Full variable domain (outside the CDR3, taken from reference TRBV29-1 and TRBJ2-4): SAVISQKPSRDICQRGTSLTIQCQVDSQVTMMFWYRQQPGQSLTLIATANQGSEATYESGFVIDKFPISRPNLTFSTLTVSNMSPEDSSIYLCSVEGGRDIQYFGAGTRLSVL.

V is TRBV4-1 and J is TRBJ2-3, with D unclear. There are 14 residues in the CDR3. Trimming removed 1 base at V and 1 base at J, with 6 bases between. The germline V gene encodes CDR1 MGHRA and CDR2 YSYEKL. The CDR3 loop reads CASSQAMGTDTQYF. In nucleotides, the CDR3 is TGCGCCAGCAGCCAAGCAATGGGCACAGATACGCAGTATTTT.

The chain combines TRBV7-9 with TRBJ2-1; D is possibly TRBD1 (6 bases). The germline V gene has CDR1 SEHNR and CDR2 FQNEAQ (reference sequence). V lost 5 bases, J lost 5 bases, and 19 bases lay in between. The CDR3 length is 16 residues. The CDR3 region has the DNA TGTGCCAGCAGCGTACTACAGGGAGTGGTTGACAATGAGCAGTTCTTC. It is translated as CASSVLQGVVDNEQFF.

This clonotype was counted many times. V usage is TRBV29-1 and J usage is TRBJ2-3; weak D call: TRBD2 (5 bases). The CDR3 loop spans 14 amino acids. Germline lookup yields CDR1 SQVTM and CDR2 ANQGSEA. The germline V and J ends were trimmed by 1 base and 4 bases, with 12 bases remaining between them. CDR3 amino acids: CSVEGERAADTQYF. Written as DNA, the CDR3 is TGCAGCGTTGAAGGGGAACGAGCGGCAGATACGCAGTATTTT.

There are many counts of this clonotype. The V call is TRBV12-3 or TRBV12-4, the J call TRBJ2-4, with D perhaps being TRBD1 or TRBD2 (5 bases each). Trimming removed 3 bases at V and 3 bases at J, with 9 bases between. The CDR3 is 14 residues long. In DNA, the CDR3 is TGTGCCAGCAGTTTCCGGGACCTCAAAAACATTCAGTACTTC. This translates into CASSFRDLKNIQYF.

This clonotype has ten or more counts. V usage is TRBV7-9 and J usage is TRBJ2-1; 8 nucleotides match TRBD2. CDR3 length: 15 residues. Germline loops: CDR1 SEHNR, CDR2 FQNEAQ (reference sequence). J lost 2 bases, V lost 8 bases, and 8 bases had no gene match. In DNA form, the CDR3 reads TGTGCCAGCCAATCTCTTAGCGGGACCTACAATGAGCAGTTCTTC. Protein: CASQSLSGTYNEQFF.

Only a few counts were recorded for this clonotype. This chain uses TRBV30 with TRBJ1-6; 10 bases agree with TRBD1. V trimming: 4 bases; J trimming: 10 bases; junction bases outside the gene matches: 7. The CDR3 is 14 amino acids. The germline CDR1 and CDR2 sequences are GTSNPN and SVGIG (reference sequence). CDR3 loop: CAWTQTGGYSPLHF. CDR3 coding DNA: TGTGCCTGGACGCAGACAGGGGGCTACTCACCCCTCCACTTT.

This clonotype was seen at least ten times. The genes are TRBV12-3 or TRBV12-4 and TRBJ1-5; no clear D. The ends were cut back, 3 bases at V and 4 bases at J, with 10 bases in the middle. The length of the CDR3 is 14 residues. In DNA, the CDR3 is TGTGCCAGCAGTTTCTCCGCAGCGAATCAGCCCCAGCATTTT. Translation: CASSFSAANQPQHF.

The gene calls are TRBV6-1 and TRBJ2-2, with D maybe TRBD1 (7 bases). V was cut by 3 bases and J by 4 bases, with 9 bases left in between. The CDR3 spans 14 residues. Germline values: CDR1 MNHNS, CDR2 SASEGT. CDR3 nucleotides: TGTGCCAGCAGTGAGCAGGGGGGCACCGGGGAGCTGTTTTTT. It is translated as CASSEQGGTGELFF.

The genes are TRBV7-9 and TRBJ2-1; the match to TRBD2 covers 14 bases. This CDR3 comprises 18 residues. Germline V CDR1 and CDR2: SEHNR, FQNEAQ (reference sequence). V lost 3 bases and J lost 2; bases outside the gene matches: 6. CDR3 loop: CASSLARGLAGAYNEQFF. The CDR3 DNA follows: TGTGCCAGCAGCTTGGCCAGGGGACTAGCGGGGGCCTACAATGAGCAGTTCTTC.

This chain uses TRBV10-1 with TRBJ1-1; D is unclear. The germline V gene encodes CDR1 WNHNN and CDR2 SYGVQD (reference sequence). V lost 3 bases and J 1 base, leaving 3 bases between the germline ends. The CDR3 sequence is 12 residues long. CDR3: CASSDWNTEAFF. The DNA of the CDR3 is TGCGCCAGCAGTGATTGGAACACTGAAGCTTTCTTT.

The gene calls are TRBV12-3 or TRBV12-4 and TRBJ1-5; possibly TRBD1 for D (6 bases). Trimming took 2 bases from V and 7 from J, leaving 9 bases between them. The length of the CDR3 is 13 residues. CDR3 sequence (DNA): TGTGCCAGCAGTTTAAACAGGGAGCAGCCCCAGCATTTT. As protein: CASSLNREQPQHF.

This clonotype was recorded a few times. The CDR3 DNA sequence: TGCGCCAGCAGCCTCCAGATTAGCGGGAGGGGACACAATGAGCAGTTCTTC. Translated: CASSLQISGRGHNEQFF. The chain combines TRBV4-1 with TRBJ2-1; 11 positions match TRBD2. The CDR3 loop spans 17 amino acids. Trimming at V came to 4 bases and at J to 5 bases, leaving 10 bases not matched to a gene. Germline-derived CDR1 and CDR2 are MGHRA and YSYEKL.

Ten or more counts support this clonotype. The chain carries TRBV28 and TRBJ1-6; D gene uncertain. The germline gives CDR1 MDHEN, CDR2 SYDVKM. V lost 3 bases and J 7 bases, leaving 7 bases between the germline ends. The CDR3 extends over 13 amino acids. The CDR3 region has the DNA TGTGCCAGCAGTTTGGGAGGGAATTCACCCCTCCACTTT. This gives the protein CASSLGGNSPLHF.

There are many counts of this clonotype. The chain carries TRBV20-1 and TRBJ2-1; 7 bases align to TRBD2. CDR1 is DFQATT and CDR2 is SNEGSKA in the germline V gene (reference sequence). The CDR3 totals 13 residues. The V and J ends lost 0 bases and 15 bases, in that order; junction bases with no gene match: 11. The CDR3 spells CSARDFAGEVAFF. The CDR3 DNA sequence: TGCAGTGCTAGAGACTTTGCGGGAGAGGTTGCGTTCTTC.

This chain uses TRBV9 with TRBJ2-1, with no clear D. V lost 4 bases, J lost 9 bases, and 14 bases lay in between. The CDR3 contains 13 residues. Germline V lookup: CDR1 SGDLS, CDR2 YYNGEE. This chain's CDR3 is CASSPSLVSEQFF. CDR3 nucleotide sequence: TGTGCCAGCAGCCCGAGCCTTGTAAGTGAGCAGTTCTTC.

This clonotype was counted at least ten times. J is TRBJ2-5 and V is TRBV2; 11 positions agree with TRBD1. Germline loops: CDR1 SNHLY, CDR2 FYNNEI. The V gene end was trimmed by 5 bases and the J gene end by 6 bases; junction bases not matched to a gene: 8. The CDR3 extends over 15 amino acids. The CDR3 protein is CASSYGQGAHQTQYF. The CDR3 DNA is TGTGCCAGCAGTTACGGACAGGGGGCGCATCAGACCCAGTACTTC.